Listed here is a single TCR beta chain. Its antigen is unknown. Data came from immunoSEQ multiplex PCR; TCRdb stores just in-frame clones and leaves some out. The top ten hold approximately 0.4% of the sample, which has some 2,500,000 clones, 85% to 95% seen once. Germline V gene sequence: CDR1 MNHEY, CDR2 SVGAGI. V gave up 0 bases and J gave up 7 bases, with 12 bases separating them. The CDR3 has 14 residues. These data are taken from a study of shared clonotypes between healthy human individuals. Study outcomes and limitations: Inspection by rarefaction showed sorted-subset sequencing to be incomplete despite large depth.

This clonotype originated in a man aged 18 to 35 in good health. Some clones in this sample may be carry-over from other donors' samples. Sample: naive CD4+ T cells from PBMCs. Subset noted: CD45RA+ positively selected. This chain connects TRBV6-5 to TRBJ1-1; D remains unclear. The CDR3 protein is CASSYSTGIGEAFF. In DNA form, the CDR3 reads TGTGCCAGCAGTTACTCAACGGGAATCGGTGAAGCTTTCTTT.